The present entry profiles one T cell receptor beta chain with its context. Clones were read by immunoSEQ multiplex PCR, and TCRdb kept only the in-frame ones, dropping some. The sample holds under 110,000 clones; about 90% are singletons and the top ten take 1.6%. The sample belongs to a study of T cell changes during pregnancy in multiple sclerosis. The germline gives CDR1 SGHVS, CDR2 FNYEAQ. CDR3 length: 18 residues. The trim removed 6 bases at V and 3 bases at J, leaving 15 bases unmatched. This clonotype originated in a female donor with multiple sclerosis, enrolled in a pregnancy study. The chain links TRBV7-6 to TRBJ2-7; 12 nucleotides line up with TRBD2. Sequenced material: peripheral blood, taken before pregnancy. The CDR3 DNA reads TGTGCCAGCAGTCCTCTAGCGGGAGGGCCTCGACCTCTCTACGAGCAGTACTTC. This encodes CASSPLAGGPRPLYEQYF.